This T cell receptor beta chain came from a study of shared clonotypes between healthy human individuals (dated by TCRdb to the early 2020s). Broadly, across the study: The cohort included three men and two women between 18 and 49 years of age. Different laboratories and diverse techniques were used to prepare libraries and sequence TCR repertoires, to increase sequencing depth and limit assay-specific biases. Per donor, leukapheresis produced somewhere between about 0.8 and 9 billion PBMCs. For each donor, three plates each were used for CD4 naive and CD4 memory, two plates were used for CD8 naive, and one plate was used for CD8 memory. To estimate repertoire size and how much clonotype sharing occurs between individuals, the study deeply sequenced the blood TCR repertoires of several healthy adults. Overall study outcomes, separate from this receptor: The small number of donors limited the genetic and exposure-history diversity represented. Sampling was restricted to blood, and TCR repertoires in tissue are likely to differ from TCR repertoires in blood. Incomplete sequencing was indicated by rarefaction of sorted-subset datasets, despite the large sequencing depth. Pairwise subsampling indicated that sequencing depth was expected to affect the degree of clonotype sharing among donors. Approximately 5% of naive CD4, more than 3% of naive CD8, approximately 2.2% of memory CD4, and 0.4% of memory CD8 clonotypes were shared across several donors. Compared with non-shared clonotypes, clonotypes shared by all four sorted-subset donors had higher generation probabilities. Naive subsets generally had larger estimated clonotype richness than memory subsets.

Including the terminal cysteine and phenylalanine, the CDR3 comprises 14 residues. Only the CDR3 region is kept as DNA, spanning 42 bases read in frame from base 1. Per the germline V gene (reference sequence), SEHNR is the CDR1 and FQNEAQ is the CDR2. V is reduced by 5 bases and J by 0 bases, leaving a spacing of 11 bases between them. With respect to this clone: Its specific antigen is unknown. Within one base of it there is no much larger clone, and no base qualities were kept.

Using the deep immunoSEQ assay, multiplex PCR amplified TCR CDR3 regions from genomic DNA. For each cell subset, the extracted genomic DNA was distributed evenly across all wells of several immunoSEQ 96-well plates, and each plate served as one replicate. Each replicate PCR for sorted subsets received 150 to 250 ng genomic DNA, equal to around 32,000 T cell genomes. Purified libraries were measured with a Qubit 3.0 fluorometer, size-checked on a Bioanalyzer 2100, and measured again with the KAPA Library Quantification kit. Every immunoSEQ 96-well plate was sequenced on a separate single-read 150-cycle Illumina NextSeq 550 flow cell. The authors' analysis ran thus. Because only junctional sequences without quality scores were contained in the immunoSEQ output, filtering matching that applied to full-length reads could not be performed. To assign V/J genes and CDR3, sequences were annotated using PyIR, a Python wrapper for IgBLAST v1.9, with IMGT germline references. Reads were removed for weak V/J assignments (E-value above 1e-6), missing CDR3, stop codons, out-of-frame junctions, or ambiguous translated residues. A V3J clonotype was defined by an identical inferred V gene, J gene, and CDR3 amino acid sequence. The percentage overlap between two repertoires was calculated by dividing the number of shared unique clonotypes by the size of the smaller repertoire. Repertoire richness was assessed with RTK rarefaction, the Chao1 estimator, and Recon v2.1 estimates of unobserved clonotypes. OLGA was used to compute generation probabilities for all TCRbeta clonotypes that the gDNA method yielded from several donors. The clones in this table, taken by TCRdb from immuneACCESS, are in-frame only. Not every clone is retained; where verified, under half of the shortfall comes from an unresolved V gene, and the cause of the rest is unknown. For V, J and clone size, that table is used; D and trimming come from the DNA. For this sample the table gives about 2 million clones, of which less than 95% were detected only once. Of the sample, 1% to 1.5% is held by the ten largest clones.

CD8 naive samples consisted of CD45RO-negative cells that were positively selected for CCR7, yielding a CD45RA+CCR7+ population without TemRA cells. Healthy HIV-negative adults with no recently reported acute infections or vaccinations were included as donors. Every donor was a Caucasian adult living in Nashville, Tennessee, USA. Blood was obtained by leukapheresis, after which PBMCs were separated by Ficoll-Histopaque density gradient centrifugation and cryopreserved in liquid nitrogen vapor phase. Purity and quantity of every magnetically sorted T cell population were checked by analytical flow cytometry. Genomic DNA was isolated from every sorted fraction and measured by UV absorbance on a Nanodrop 2000c.

The chain was built from TRBV7-9 and TRBJ2-7, with no confidently assigned D gene. The TCR originated in a man younger than 30 in good health. The specimen was naive CD8+ T cells sorted from blood. The cell subset or site label here, explained by the study, means: CD45RA+CCR7+. The CDR3 sequence is CASSPPGSSYEQYF. The nucleotides are TGTGCCAGCAGCCCGCCTGGCAGCTCCTACGAGCAGTACTTC.